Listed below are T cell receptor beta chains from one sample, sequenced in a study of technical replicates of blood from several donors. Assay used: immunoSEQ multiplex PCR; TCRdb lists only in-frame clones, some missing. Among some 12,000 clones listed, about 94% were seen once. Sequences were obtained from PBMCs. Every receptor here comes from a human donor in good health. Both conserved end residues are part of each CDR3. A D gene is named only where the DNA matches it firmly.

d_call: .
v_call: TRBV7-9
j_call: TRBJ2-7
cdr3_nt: TGTGCCAGCAGCTTGGCAGGGCATGAGCAGTACTTC
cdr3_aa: CASSLAGHEQYF

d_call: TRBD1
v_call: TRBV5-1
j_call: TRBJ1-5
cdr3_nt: TGCGCCAGCAGCTTGTTGGGACAGGAAGGTCAGCCCCAGCATTTT
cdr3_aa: CASSLLGQEGQPQHF

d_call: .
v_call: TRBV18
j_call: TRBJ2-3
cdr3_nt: TGTGCCAGCTCACCACCGGAGGGCAGGGACACAGATACGCAGTATTTT
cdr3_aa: CASSPPEGRDTDTQYF

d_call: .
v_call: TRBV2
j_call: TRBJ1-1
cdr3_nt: TGTGCCAGCATCTCTCCCCCGGGGGAGAACACTGAAGCTTTCTTT
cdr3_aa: CASISPPGENTEAFF

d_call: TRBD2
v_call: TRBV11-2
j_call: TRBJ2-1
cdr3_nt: TGTGCCAGCAGCGTCCGACTAGCGGTTCCCTTTAATGAGCAGTTCTTC
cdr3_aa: CASSVRLAVPFNEQFF

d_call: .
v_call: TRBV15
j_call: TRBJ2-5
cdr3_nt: TGTGCCACCAGCAGAGTTGTCTATTCGGAGACCCAGTACTTC
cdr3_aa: CATSRVVYSETQYF

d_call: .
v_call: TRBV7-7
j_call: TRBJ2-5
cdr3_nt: TGTGCCAGCAGCTTAGCCGTTGCAGGCTGGGAGACCCAGTACTTC
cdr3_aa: CASSLAVAGWETQYF

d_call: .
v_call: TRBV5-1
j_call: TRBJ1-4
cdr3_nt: TGCGCCAGCAGCTTGGGTGGGCCTAATGAAAAACTGTTTTTT
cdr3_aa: CASSLGGPNEKLFF

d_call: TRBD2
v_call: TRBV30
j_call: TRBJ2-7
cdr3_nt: TGTGCCTGGAGTGGCCTCTCACTAGCGGGAGCCAACGAGCAGTACTTC
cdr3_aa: CAWSGLSLAGANEQYF

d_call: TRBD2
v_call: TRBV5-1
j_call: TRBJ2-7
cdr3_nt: TGCGCCAGCAGCATCTCCCTAGCGGGAGAAAGCGAGCAGTACTTC
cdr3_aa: CASSISLAGESEQYF

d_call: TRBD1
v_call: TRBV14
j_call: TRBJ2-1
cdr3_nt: TGTGCCAGCAGCCCCGGGACAGGTCCCTACAATGAGCAGTTCTTC
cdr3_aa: CASSPGTGPYNEQFF

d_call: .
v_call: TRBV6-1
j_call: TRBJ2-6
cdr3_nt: TGTGCCAGCAGTGAAGCGCTTACGGGGGTCCTGACTTTC
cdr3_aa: CASSEALTGVLTF

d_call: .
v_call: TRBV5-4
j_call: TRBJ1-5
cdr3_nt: TGTGCCAGCAGCCGGACTCAAAATCACGACAATCAGCCCCAGCATTTT
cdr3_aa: CASSRTQNHDNQPQHF

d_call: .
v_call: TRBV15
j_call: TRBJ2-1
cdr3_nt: TGTGCCACCAGGCAGGAGGGGACCAGGTACAATGAGCAGTTCTTC
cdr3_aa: CATRQEGTRYNEQFF

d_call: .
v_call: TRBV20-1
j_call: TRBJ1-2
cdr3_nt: TGCAGTGCTAGCCGCGGGTATGGCTACACCTTC
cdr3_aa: CSASRGYGYTF